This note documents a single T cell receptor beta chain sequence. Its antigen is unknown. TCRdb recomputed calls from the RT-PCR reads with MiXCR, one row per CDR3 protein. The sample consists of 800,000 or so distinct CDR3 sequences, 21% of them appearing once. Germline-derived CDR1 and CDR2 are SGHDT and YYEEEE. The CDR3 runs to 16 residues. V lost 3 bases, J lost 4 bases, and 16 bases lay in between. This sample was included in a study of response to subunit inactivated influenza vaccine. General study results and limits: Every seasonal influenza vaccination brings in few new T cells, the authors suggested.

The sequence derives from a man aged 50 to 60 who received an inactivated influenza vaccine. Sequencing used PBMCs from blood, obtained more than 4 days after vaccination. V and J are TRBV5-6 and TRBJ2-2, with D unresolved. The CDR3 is CASSSLHRRSTGELFF. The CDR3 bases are TGTGCCAGCAGCTCCCTTCATCGGAGATCCACCGGGGAGCTGTTTTTT.